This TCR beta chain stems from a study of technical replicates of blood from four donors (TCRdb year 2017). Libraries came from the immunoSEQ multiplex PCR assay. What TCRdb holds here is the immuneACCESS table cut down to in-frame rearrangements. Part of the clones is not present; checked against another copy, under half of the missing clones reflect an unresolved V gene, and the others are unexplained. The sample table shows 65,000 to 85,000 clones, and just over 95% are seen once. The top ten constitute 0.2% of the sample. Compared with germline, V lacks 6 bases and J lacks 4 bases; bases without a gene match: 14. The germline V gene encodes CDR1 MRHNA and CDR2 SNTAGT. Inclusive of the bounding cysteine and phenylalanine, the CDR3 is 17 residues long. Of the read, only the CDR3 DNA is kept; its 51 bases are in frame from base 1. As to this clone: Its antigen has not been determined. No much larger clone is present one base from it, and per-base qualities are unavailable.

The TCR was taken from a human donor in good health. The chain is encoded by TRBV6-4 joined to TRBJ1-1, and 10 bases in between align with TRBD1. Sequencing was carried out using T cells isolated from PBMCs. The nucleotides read TGTGCCAGCAGCGCCGTCCCGGGACAGGGGCTGGGCACTGAAGCTTTCTTT. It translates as CASSAVPGQGLGTEAFF.